This T cell receptor (beta chain) originates from a study of T cells expressing NK-cell markers. Study-level background: Seven HCMV-seropositive donors and one seronegative donor made up the eight sequenced donors.

Reprocessing the 5' RACE reads, TCRdb reports a single entry for every CDR3 protein and omits DNA. The sample table sets out about 180,000 distinct CDR3 sequences. The CDR3 runs 17 residues. Germline V gives CDR1 SGHRS, CDR2 YFSETQ. The sequence derives from a woman between 18 and 75 years old in good health. The sequenced sample consisted of blood T cells: a sorted CD56 or NKG2C T cell subset, CD4+ or CD8+ T cells, or bulk PBMC T cells (not recorded which). The chain joins TRBV5-1 to TRBJ2-1; the TCRdb D gene call, TRBD2, has no DNA to confirm it. The CDR3 loop is CASSLGTSGRAYNEQFF.